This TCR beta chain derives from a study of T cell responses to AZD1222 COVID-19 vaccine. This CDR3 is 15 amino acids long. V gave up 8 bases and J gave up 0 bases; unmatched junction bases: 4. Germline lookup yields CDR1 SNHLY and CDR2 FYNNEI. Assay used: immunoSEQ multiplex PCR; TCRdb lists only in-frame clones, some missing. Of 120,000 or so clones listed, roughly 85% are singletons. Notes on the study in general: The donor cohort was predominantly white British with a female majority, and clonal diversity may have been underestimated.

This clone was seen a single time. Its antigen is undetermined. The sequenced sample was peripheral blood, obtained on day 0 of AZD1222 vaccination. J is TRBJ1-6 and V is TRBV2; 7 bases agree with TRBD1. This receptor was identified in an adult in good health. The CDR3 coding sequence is TGTGCCAGCCGACAGGGTAGCTCCTATAATTCACCCCTCCACTTT. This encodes CASRQGSSYNSPLHF.